This T cell receptor (beta chain) was sequenced in a study of Graves' ophthalmopathy and Graves' hyperthyroidism. RNA transcripts were the template, and TCR beta CDR3 regions were amplified from them. Scientists carried out first-round RT-PCR using HTBI primers and then a second-round multiplex PCR. TCRdb re-analysed the multiplex PCR reads in MiXCR, keeping a single row per CDR3 protein. Of 650,000 to 900,000 distinct CDR3 sequences listed, 35% to 50% were seen once; the top ten hold roughly 46%. This clonotype was picked up a small number of times. The CDR3 runs to 14 residues. V was shortened by 5 bases and J by 2 bases, with 12 bases between the two germline ends.

The TCR sequence derives from an adult man with Graves' ophthalmopathy. This chain links TRBV12-3 or TRBV12-4 with TRBJ2-5; D is possibly TRBD1 (6 bases). Material: peripheral blood. The CDR3 here is CASSAGQPQETQYF. CDR3 DNA: TGTGCCAGCAGTGCCGGACAGCCACAAGAGACCCAGTACTTC.